This T cell receptor (beta chain) was found in a study of T cell responses to AZD1222 COVID-19 vaccine. Study-wide results and limits: Across spike, vaccine-associated CD4 TCRs were found, dominant at 160-218 and 743-854.

Sequenced by immunoSEQ multiplex PCR; TCRdb stores in-frame clones only, minus some. The table records approximately 200,000 clones, about 94% of them present only once. As regards this clone: The antigen is unknown.

The germline V gene has CDR1 MNHEY and CDR2 SVGAGI. V shed 6 bases and J shed 0 bases, with 6 bases lying between them. This CDR3 region has 13 residues. Sequencing was performed on peripheral blood, taken on day 0 of AZD1222 vaccination. The TCR originated in an adult in good health. The chain has TRBV6-5 and TRBJ2-1; weak D call: TRBD2 (5 bases). The CDR3 nucleotides read TGTGCCAGCAGAGGGAGCTCCTACAATGAGCAGTTCTTC. Translated: CASRGSSYNEQFF.